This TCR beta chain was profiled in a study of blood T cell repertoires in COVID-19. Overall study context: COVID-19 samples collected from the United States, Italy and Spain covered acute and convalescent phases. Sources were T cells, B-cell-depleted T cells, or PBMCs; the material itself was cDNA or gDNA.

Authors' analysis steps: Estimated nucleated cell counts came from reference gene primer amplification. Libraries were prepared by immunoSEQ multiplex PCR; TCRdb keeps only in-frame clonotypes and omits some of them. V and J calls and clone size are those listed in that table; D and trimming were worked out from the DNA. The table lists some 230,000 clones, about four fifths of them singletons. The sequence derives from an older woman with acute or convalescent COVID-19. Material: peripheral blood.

CDR3 in DNA: TGCGCCAGCAGCTTGGACGGGGGCTATGGCTACACCTTC. As protein: CASSLDGGYGYTF. The genes are TRBV5-1 and TRBJ1-2, with a weak D call TRBD1 (5 bases). From germline, CDR1 is SGHRS and CDR2 YFSETQ. Trimming removed 0 bases from V and 4 bases from J, with 7 bases in between. This CDR3 is 13 amino acids long.